This T cell receptor (beta chain) is from a study of vaccination effects on CD4 cells after COVID-19. Study information: Post-vaccine draws lagged the second dose by a median of 72 days. Study findings and constraints: Early post-infection timepoints were absent, and convalescent patients were few. Marked clonal contraction of both clone types appeared late after vaccination.

On this clone: Its antigen is unidentified.

CD4+ T cells specific for antigen were expanded with viral peptide pools by the ViraFEST assay before sequencing. Isolation of CD4+ T cells took place after approximately 10 days of culture. Two doses of either BNT162b2 or mRNA-1273 were given to each participant. Cultures received IL-2 medium that replaced half the medium on days 3 and 7. Sequencing was performed with immunoSEQ multiplex PCR; in TCRdb, only in-frame clones are kept and a portion is missing. Of about 15,000 clones detected, about 75% appear once; the ten largest clones hold roughly 25%. The TCR comes from a human donor who received a COVID-19 vaccine. The sample in question was CD4+ T cells from PBMCs cultured with HCoV-NL63 spike peptides, obtained after COVID-19 vaccination.

For the CDR3, the DNA is TGTGCCAGCAGCTTTTCCCCTGGACTAGGATACATTCAGTACTTC. This sequence encodes CASSFSPGLGYIQYF. This chain links TRBV5-4 with TRBJ2-4, with TRBD2 identical over 7 bases. The CDR3 loop spans 15 amino acids. CDR1 and CDR2 (germline): SGHNT, YYREEE (reference sequence). V lost 2 bases, J lost 8 bases, and 10 bases stayed unmatched. Looking up the rest from reference TRBV5-4 and TRBJ2-4 gives the full variable domain: ETGVTQSPTHLIKTRGQQVTLRCSSQSGHNTVSWYQQALGQGPQFIFQYYREEENGRGNFPPRFSGLQFPNYSSELNVNALELDDSALYLCASSFSPGLGYIQYFGAGTRLSVL.